One and the same sample provided the 24 T cell receptor beta chains below, sequenced in a study of cytomegalovirus exposure and HLA in healthy donors. Primers for the PCR totalled 60 Vbeta and 13 Jbeta. Clones were read by immunoSEQ multiplex PCR, and TCRdb kept only the in-frame ones, dropping some. The sample includes approximately 70,000 clones, around 70% seen only once; the top ten take about 8.9%. The sequenced material came from PBMCs. All receptors derive from a woman in her forties or fifties in good health and CMV-seropositive.

The chain employs TRBV10-3 and TRBJ2-3; 7 positions match TRBD2. Germline-derived CDR1 and CDR2 are ENHRY and SYGVKD. The CDR3 totals 15 residues. V was pared by 8 bases and J by 2 bases, with 10 bases of the junction left unmatched. CDR3 sequence reads: CAIAFGAGYTDTQYF. The CDR3 DNA follows: TGTGCCATCGCCTTCGGAGCGGGGTACACAGATACGCAGTATTTT.

The chain carries TRBV5-1 and TRBJ2-3; tentative D call: TRBD2 (6 bases). Trimming removed 4 bases from V and 0 bases from J, with 21 bases in between. The CDR3 consists of 18 residues. The V gene's germline CDR1 is SGHRS and CDR2 YFSETQ. CDR3 in amino acids: CASSPVDVAVHSTDTQYF. In DNA, the CDR3 is TGCGCCAGCAGCCCCGTGGATGTAGCGGTCCATAGCACAGATACGCAGTATTTT.

The J gene is TRBJ1-2, the V gene TRBV10-3; TRBD1 matches 8 bases. Germline assignment: CDR1 ENHRY and CDR2 SYGVKD. V shed 0 bases and J 6 bases; nucleotides not matched to a gene: 6. The CDR3 runs to 15 residues. The CDR3 region has the DNA TGTGCCATCAGTGAGTCCAGGACAGGGACGAATGGCTACACCTTC. This translates into CAISESRTGTNGYTF.

The CDR3 protein is CASSLDGGFYNEQFF. The CDR3 region has the DNA TGTGCCAGCAGCTTAGACGGGGGGTTCTACAATGAGCAGTTCTTC. The rearrangement links TRBV7-7 to TRBJ2-1, with 7 bases identical to TRBD2. The CDR3 is made up of 15 amino acids. Germline V gene data show CDR1 as SSHAT and CDR2 as FNYEAQ (reference sequence). Losses at the gene ends were 1 base for V and 3 bases for J; bases not matched to a gene: 3. Combining the CDR3 with reference TRBV7-7 and TRBJ2-1 gives the whole variable domain GAGVSQSPRYKVTKRGQDVTLRCDPISSHATLYWYQQALGQGPEFLTYFNYEAQPDKSGLPSDRFSAERPEGSISTLTIQRTEQRDSAMYRCASSLDGGFYNEQFFGPGTRLTVL.

The chain uses TRBV9 and TRBJ2-1; 7 positions agree with TRBD2. Germline CDR1 SGDLS, CDR2 YYNGEE. CDR3 size: 14 residues. The ends lost 0 bases at V and 7 bases at J; junction bases unmatched: 4. Here the CDR3 DNA reads TGTGCCAGCAGCGTAGGAGCGGGAACTAATGAGCAGTTCTTC. It translates to CASSVGAGTNEQFF.

V usage is TRBV9 and J usage is TRBJ1-3, with a possible D match to TRBD1 (5 bases). This CDR3 region has 15 residues. V was cut by 0 bases and J by 3 bases, with 10 bases left in between. In germline, CDR1 is SGDLS, CDR2 YYNGEE. The CDR3 is CASSVDRLSGNTIYF. CDR3 in DNA: TGTGCCAGCAGCGTAGACAGGCTAAGTGGAAACACCATATATTTT.

V gene TRBV7-2 combines with J gene TRBJ1-3; D not resolved. The CDR3 covers 14 residues. V was trimmed by 5 bases and J by 4 bases, leaving 12 bases between them. Germline assignment: CDR1 SGHTA and CDR2 FQGNSA. CDR3 residues: CASSPGLLGNTIYF. DNA of the CDR3: TGTGCCAGCAGCCCTGGACTCTTGGGAAACACCATATATTTT.

This clone was detected a few times. This chain connects TRBV5-1 to TRBJ2-1; weak D call: TRBD2 (6 bases). Germline V lookup: CDR1 SGHRS, CDR2 YFSETQ. This CDR3 is 14 amino acids long. V lost 2 bases to trimming and J lost 6 bases, with 12 bases between them. This CDR3 is CASSFTGTFNEQFF. The CDR3 DNA is TGCGCCAGCAGCTTCACCGGGACTTTCAATGAGCAGTTCTTC.

This chain uses TRBV30 with TRBJ1-6; TRBD1 matches at 7 bases. V was clipped by 7 bases and J by 7 bases; unmatched bases: 4. The germline gives CDR1 GTSNPN, CDR2 SVGIG (reference sequence). This CDR3 is 12 amino acids long. CDR3 sequence reads: CASGQQNSPLHF. As DNA, the CDR3 is TGTGCCTCGGGACAGCAGAATTCACCCCTCCACTTT.

The rearrangement uses TRBV5-1 and TRBJ2-7, with 9 bases aligning to TRBD1. The CDR3 contains 13 residues. Unmatched junction bases numbered 1, after V lost 0 bases and J lost 6 bases. Germline CDR1 is SGHRS and CDR2 is YFSETQ. The DNA of the CDR3 is TGCGCCAGCAGCTTGGGACAGGGGGGCGAGCAGTACTTC. Protein product: CASSLGQGGEQYF.

Points on this clone: Other DNA sequences within the sample encode an identical CDR3. The rearrangement joins TRBV30 to TRBJ1-1; 7 nucleotides line up with TRBD1. CDR1 is GTSNPN, CDR2 SVGIG, per germline (reference sequence). The V segment lost 0 bases and the J segment 3 bases; nucleotides outside the gene matches: 1. The CDR3 spans 13 residues. The CDR3 nucleotides read TGTGCCTGGAGTGTCCAGGGGGACACTGAAGCTTTCTTT. Translated, it gives CAWSVQGDTEAFF.

This chain joins TRBV6-6 and TRBJ2-5, with 8 bases lining up with TRBD2. J was trimmed by 4 bases and V by 5 bases; bases with no gene match: 12. The CDR3 covers 16 residues. Germline-derived CDR1 and CDR2 are MNHNY and SVGAGI (reference sequence). The CDR3 here is CASSPRRGGMGETQYF. CDR3 bases: TGTGCCAGCAGTCCCCGCCGGGGGGGGATGGGAGAGACCCAGTACTTC.

The chain is built from TRBV5-1 and TRBJ2-2; D is unresolved. Germline V CDR1 and CDR2: SGHRS, YFSETQ. This CDR3 is built from 14 residues. V lost 4 bases and J 2 bases, leaving 9 bases between the germline ends. The chain's CDR3 is CASSPLPNTGELFF. The CDR3 DNA follows: TGCGCCAGCAGCCCACTACCTAACACCGGGGAGCTGTTTTTT.

The count of this clone is one. The rearrangement links TRBV7-6 to TRBJ2-7; no definite D call. The CDR3 covers 13 residues. Germline V gives CDR1 SGHVS, CDR2 FNYEAQ. Trimming stripped 0 bases from V and 4 bases from J, with 7 bases between. The CDR3 DNA reads TGTGCCAGCAGCTTAGCGCTAGAATACGAGCAGTACTTC. Amino acid sequence: CASSLALEYEQYF.

V usage is TRBV5-6 and J usage is TRBJ1-1, with D possibly being TRBD1 (5 bases). This CDR3 contains 12 residues. With 5 bases removed from V and 6 bases from J, the gap between germline ends came to 11 bases. CDR1 SGHDT and CDR2 YYEEEE come from the germline V gene. Here the CDR3 reads CASRSGLAEAFF. CDR3 nucleotides: TGTGCCAGCAGATCGGGACTGGCTGAAGCTTTCTTT.

This clone showed up just a few times. The CDR3 region has the DNA TGTGCCAGCAGCGCTGAGGGTAGACTAGCAGCCTACGAGCAGTACTTC. Its protein product is CASSAEGRLAAYEQYF. The rearrangement joins TRBV9 to TRBJ2-7; 7 bases agree with TRBD2. From germline, CDR1 is SGDLS and CDR2 YYNGEE. The CDR3 sequence is 16 residues long. After removal of 3 bases from V and 2 bases from J, the junction contained 11 bases not matched to a gene.

In its sample, this clone was seen a few times. This chain links TRBV10-1 with TRBJ1-1; D unresolved. The CDR3 runs 17 residues. V was clipped by 2 bases and J by 1 base, with 17 bases between them. Germline CDR1 and CDR2: WNHNN and SYGVQD (reference sequence). This chain's CDR3 is CASSEAGFGNTNTEAFF. CDR3 bases: TGCGCCAGCAGTGAGGCGGGGTTTGGGAATACGAACACTGAAGCTTTCTTT.

V usage is TRBV4-2 and J usage is TRBJ2-3, with D possibly being TRBD1 (6 bases). The CDR3 has 17 residues. The V and J ends lost 0 bases and 1 base respectively, with 14 bases between them. Germline V gene sequence: CDR1 LGHNA, CDR2 YNFKEQ. This chain's CDR3 is CASSQDYKGVGTDTQYF. The CDR3 DNA follows: TGTGCCAGCAGCCAAGATTACAAGGGGGTAGGCACAGATACGCAGTATTTT.

The gene calls are TRBV23-1 and TRBJ2-1; 10 nucleotides match TRBD1. TRBV23-1 is classed as an ORF, of uncertain function. CDR3 length: 16 amino acids. V was pared by 2 bases and J by 8 bases, with 9 bases of the junction left unmatched. CDR3 sequence (DNA): TGCGCCAGCAGTCAAACGAACCGGGACAGGGGCCATGAGCAGTTCTTC. Translation gives CASSQTNRDRGHEQFF.

For this clone: The CDR3 does not end in the conserved phenylalanine or tryptophan, so this is likely a read error. The J gene is TRBJ1-2, the V gene TRBV28; D possibly corresponds to TRBD1 (5 bases). The germline V gene encodes CDR1 MDHEN and CDR2 SYDVKM. V lost 3 bases to trimming and J lost 6 bases, with 11 bases between them. The CDR3 runs to 13 residues. The CDR3 loop is CASSLPLGHGYTL. The DNA for the CDR3 is TGTGCCAGCAGTTTGCCGTTGGGACATGGCTACACCCTC.

A remark on this clone: Other DNA sequences in this sample translate to the same CDR3. The rearrangement uses TRBV29-1 and TRBJ2-6; D is uncertain. In germline, CDR1 is SQVTM, CDR2 ANQGSEA. This CDR3 spans 14 amino acids. Trimming pared 5 bases from V and 0 bases from J, leaving 8 bases between. The chain's CDR3 is CSVTPGSGANVLTF. The DNA for the CDR3 is TGCAGCGTTACGCCCGGCTCTGGGGCCAACGTCCTGACTTTC.

The chain couples TRBV10-3 to TRBJ1-1; weak D call: TRBD1 (5 bases). Germline V gene lookup returns CDR1 ENHRY and CDR2 SYGVKD. V was trimmed by 0 bases and J by 1 base, leaving 12 bases between them. The CDR3 loop spans 16 amino acids. The CDR3 DNA reads as TGTGCCATCAGTGAGTCCGGGGGGGTGGCGAACACTGAAGCTTTCTTT. This sequence encodes CAISESGGVANTEAFF.

This sequence joins TRBV5-1 and TRBJ1-1; TRBD1 is a possible D gene (5 bases). V was cut by 0 bases and J by 6 bases, with 12 bases left in between. This CDR3 region has 14 residues. Germline V gives CDR1 SGHRS, CDR2 YFSETQ. CDR3: CASSLAGGEAEAFF. CDR3 sequence (DNA): TGCGCCAGCAGCTTGGCGGGGGGAGAGGCTGAAGCTTTCTTT.

This clone was counted once. The rearrangement links TRBV9 to TRBJ2-5; a possible D gene is TRBD2 (6 bases). The ends were cut back, 3 bases at V and 5 bases at J, with 14 bases in the middle. The CDR3 totals 14 residues. Germline CDR1 reads SGDLS; CDR2 reads YYNGEE. The CDR3, as DNA: TGTGCCAGCAGCGGGGACTCGGAGGCGGAGACCCAGTACTTC. It yields the protein CASSGDSEAETQYF.